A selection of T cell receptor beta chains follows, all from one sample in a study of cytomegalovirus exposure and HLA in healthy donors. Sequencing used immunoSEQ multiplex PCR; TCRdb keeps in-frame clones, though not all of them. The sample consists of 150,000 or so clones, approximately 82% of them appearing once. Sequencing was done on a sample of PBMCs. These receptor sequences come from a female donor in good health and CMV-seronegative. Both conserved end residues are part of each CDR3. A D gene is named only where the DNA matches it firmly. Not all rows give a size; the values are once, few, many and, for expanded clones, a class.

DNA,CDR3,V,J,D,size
TGTGCCAGCAGTCCCCGGACAGGGAGTCACGAGCAGTACTTC,CASSPRTGSHEQYF,TRBV27,TRBJ2-7,TRBD1,.
TGTGCCAGCAGTACCACTAGCGGAAGCTACAATGAGCAGTTCTTC,CASSTTSGSYNEQFF,TRBV28,TRBJ2-1,TRBD2,.
TGTGCCATCAGTGAGTCGACATACGATGAGCAGTTCTTC,CAISESTYDEQFF,TRBV10-3,TRBJ2-1,.,.
TGCGCCAGCAGCCAAGATCGGACTTCAGATACGCAGTATTTT,CASSQDRTSDTQYF,TRBV4-3,TRBJ2-3,.,.
TGTGCCAGCAGTGACAGGGGAACTGGAAACACCATATATTTT,CASSDRGTGNTIYF,TRBV6-1,TRBJ1-3,.,few
TGTGCCTGGAGAAGGACAGAACTTTGGGGTTTT,CAWRRTELWGF,TRBV30,TRBJ1-3,.,.
TGTGCCTGGGAGAAGGGAGGGGGCACTGAAGCTTTCTTT,CAWEKGGGTEAFF,TRBV30,TRBJ1-1,.,few
TGCGCCAGCAGCTTGGGCGGCACAGATACGCAGTATTTT,CASSLGGTDTQYF,TRBV5-1,TRBJ2-3,.,few
TGTGCCAGCAGTTTTTACCGGGGTGGGCAGCCCCAGCATTTT,CASSFYRGGQPQHF,TRBV27,TRBJ1-5,.,.
TGTGCCAGCAGTCCGGGACAGGGGATCGTAAAACTGTTTTTT,CASSPGQGIVKLFF,TRBV2,TRBJ1-4,TRBD1,once
TGCGGATATTCGGGGAGCACAGATACGCAGTATTTT,CGYSGSTDTQYF,TRBV29-1,TRBJ2-3,.,.
TGTGCCAGCAGCCCGTCTAGCACAGATACGCAGTATTTT,CASSPSSTDTQYF,TRBV7-2,TRBJ2-3,.,.
TGTGCTGGGAGGGTTACTAATGAAAAACTGTTTTTT,CAGRVTNEKLFF,TRBV6-1,TRBJ1-4,.,.
TGTGCCAGCAGTTCCGGGACAGGGGCCTACGAGCAGTACTTC,CASSSGTGAYEQYF,TRBV28,TRBJ2-7,TRBD1,once
TGTTCCAGCAGATTAGGGACTAGCGGAGGGAGCTCCTACAATGAGCAGTTCTTC,CSSRLGTSGGSSYNEQFF,TRBV7-9,TRBJ2-1,TRBD2,.
TGTGCCAGCTCACCAACACAGGGAAGCACTGAAGCTTTCTTT,CASSPTQGSTEAFF,TRBV18,TRBJ1-1,.,.
TGTGCCAGCTCTCCGGGGGGCACAGATACGCAGTATTTT,CASSPGGTDTQYF,TRBV18,TRBJ2-3,.,once
TGTGCCATCAGTTTCAGGATACAAGAGACCCAGTACTTC,CAISFRIQETQYF,TRBV10-3,TRBJ2-5,.,.
TGTGCCAGCAGCTTAAGCCTCACTGAAGCTTTCTTT,CASSLSLTEAFF,TRBV5-5,TRBJ1-1,.,.
TGTGCCAGCAGTTTACTAGGGGGCGCGGGGGGCTACACCTTC,CASSLLGGAGGYTF,TRBV28,TRBJ1-2,TRBD1,.
TGTGCCAGCAGTTCAGCGGGAGCCTTAGATACGCAGTATTTT,CASSSAGALDTQYF,TRBV27,TRBJ2-3,TRBD2,few
TGTGCCAGCAGCTTGGGTAGGGGGGGAACTGGGGCCAACGTCCTGACTTTC,CASSLGRGGTGANVLTF,TRBV5-4,TRBJ2-6,.,.
TGTGCCAGCAGCTTAGGTATACTCCCTACCATGGATGAGCAGTTCTTC,CASSLGILPTMDEQFF,TRBV7-6,TRBJ2-1,.,.
TGTGCCAGCAGTGAAGTACCCAGGGGGAACGAGCAGTACTTC,CASSEVPRGNEQYF,TRBV6-1,TRBJ2-7,TRBD1,few
TGTGCCAGCAGAAGACAGGAGAATAATGAAAAACTGTTTTTT,CASRRQENNEKLFF,TRBV7-9,TRBJ1-4,.,.
TGTGCCAGCAGCGTTGACAGGGGAAACACCATATATTTT,CASSVDRGNTIYF,TRBV9,TRBJ1-3,.,.
TGTGCCAGCAGTGGGACTGGGGGGAAGACCCAGTACTTC,CASSGTGGKTQYF,TRBV2,TRBJ2-5,.,.